This TCR beta chain was sequenced for a study of cytomegalovirus exposure and HLA in healthy donors. Findings of the study overall: Researchers left out some V segments, among them TRBV6-2 and TRBV6-3, as indistinguishable. TCR beta V- and J-gene trimming was later associated with a missense DCLRE1C variant.

With regard to this clone: The target antigen is unknown.

PCR was performed using 60 Vbeta and 13 Jbeta primers. Profiling relied on immunoSEQ multiplex PCR, and the TCRdb table lists in-frame clones only, not all of them. The sample features about 200,000 clones, with around 0.7% in its top ten. V lost 3 bases and J 5 bases, leaving 13 bases between the germline ends. From germline, CDR1 is LNHNV and CDR2 YYDKDF (reference sequence). The length of the CDR3 is 14 residues. Sequences were obtained from PBMCs. The sequence derives from a boy between 5 and 17 years old in good health and CMV-seronegative. The V and J genes are TRBV15 and TRBJ2-5; D gene ambiguous. CDR3 DNA: TGTGCCACCAGCAGGGTGGGCCCTCGCGAGACCCAGTACTTC. Translated: CATSRVGPRETQYF. The whole variable domain, filled in from reference TRBV15 and TRBJ2-5, reads DAMVIQNPRYQVTQFGKPVTLSCSQTLNHNVMYWYQQKSSQAPKLLFHYYDKDFNNEADTPDNFQSRRPNTSFCFLDIRSPGLGDTAMYLCATSRVGPRETQYFGPGTRLLVL.